A single sample gave rise to the 18 T cell receptor beta chains below, sequenced in a study of neoadjuvant nivolumab and ipilimumab in lung cancer. Generated by immunoSEQ multiplex PCR, the TCRdb table keeps only in-frame clones and is missing some. The sample records 7,500 or so clones, around 76% being singletons. Here the sequenced sample was tumor tissue, taken after neoadjuvant nivolumab, alone or with ipilimumab, at or shortly before surgery. These receptors came from an adult with non-small cell lung cancer.

The chain uses TRBV27 and TRBJ2-5; perhaps TRBD1 as D (6 bases). The CDR3 spans 12 residues. The ends were cut back, 8 bases at V and 5 bases at J, with 12 bases in the middle. Germline lookup yields CDR1 MNHEY and CDR2 SMNVEV (reference sequence). The CDR3 DNA reads TGTGCCAGCGGTTGGACAGCGGAGACCCAGTACTTC. It encodes CASGWTAETQYF.

The rearrangement joins TRBV11-3 to TRBJ2-1; D gene uncertain. The CDR3 is made up of 15 amino acids. Between the trimmed V and J ends, which lost 1 base and 7 bases, there was a span of 14 bases. Germline assignment: CDR1 SGHNT and CDR2 YENEEA. The CDR3 is CASSLVDAVGNEQFF. CDR3 DNA: TGTGCCAGCAGCTTAGTGGACGCGGTGGGGAATGAGCAGTTCTTC.

Regarding this clone: Its ends do not fully match the called genes, so a read error is possible. The chain is built from TRBV5-1 and TRBJ2-1, with 8 bases lining up with TRBD2. Germline loops: CDR1 SGHRS, CDR2 YFSETQ. CDR3 length: 15 amino acids. CDR3 DNA sequence: TGCGCCAGCAGCTTGAGCGGGGGCTCCCACAATGAGCAGTTCTTC. Amino acids: CASSLSGGSHNEQFF.

This clone appeared once. V usage is TRBV27 and J usage is TRBJ2-1; TRBD1 might be the D (6 bases). The CDR3 is made up of 15 amino acids. Between the trimmed V and J ends, which lost 5 bases and 2 bases, there was a span of 13 bases. Germline V lookup: CDR1 MNHEY, CDR2 SMNVEV (reference sequence). The CDR3 spells CASSPDRSPYNEQFF. The CDR3 coding sequence is TGTGCCAGCAGTCCTGACAGGTCCCCCTACAATGAGCAGTTCTTC.

The rearrangement links TRBV5-1 to TRBJ1-2; 9 bases map to TRBD1. The V gene's germline CDR1 is SGHRS and CDR2 YFSETQ. The CDR3 is made up of 14 amino acids. V lost 4 bases and J lost 3; bases outside the gene matches: 4. In DNA form, the CDR3 reads TGCGCCAGCAGCCTTGGGACAGGGCACTATGGCTACACCTTC. Protein product: CASSLGTGHYGYTF.

This clone occurred a few times. This chain links TRBV6-1 with TRBJ2-7, with unresolved D. The CDR3 has 13 amino acids. Trimming removed 7 bases from V and 3 bases from J, with 13 bases in between. The germline V gene encodes CDR1 MNHNS and CDR2 SASEGT. CDR3 bases: TGTGCCAGCACAAAGTCCCCCGGCTACGAGCAGTACTTC. This encodes CASTKSPGYEQYF.

The chain employs TRBV5-5 and TRBJ2-6; D is uncertain. Trimming removed 7 bases from V and 5 bases from J, with 22 bases in between. The CDR3 covers 17 residues. The germline V gene encodes CDR1 SGHKS and CDR2 YYEKEE (reference sequence). The CDR3 region is CASEHGLAQSRANVLTF. In DNA form, the CDR3 reads TGTGCCAGCGAACATGGCCTCGCACAAAGTCGGGCCAACGTCCTGACTTTC.

This rearrangement joins TRBV7-6 to TRBJ2-7; 9 bases are a match to TRBD2. V shed 0 bases, J shed 0 bases, and the junction held 0 bases outside the gene matches. The CDR3 consists of 15 residues. Germline V gene data show CDR1 as SGHVS and CDR2 as FNYEAQ. CDR3 residues: CASSLASGSSYEQYF. The CDR3 nucleotides are TGTGCCAGCAGCTTAGCTAGCGGGAGCTCCTACGAGCAGTACTTC.

This clone came up once. V and J are TRBV19 and TRBJ1-3; 7 bases fit TRBD1. The CDR3 length is 17 residues. Unmatched junction bases numbered 12, after V lost 6 bases and J lost 1 base. Germline V gene lookup returns CDR1 LNHDA and CDR2 SQIVND (reference sequence). CDR3 bases: TGTGCCAGTAGAGGGTACGCAGGGGGAAGTTCTGGAAACACCATATATTTT. Translation: CASRGYAGGSSGNTIYF. Full variable domain (rest looked up from reference TRBV19 and TRBJ1-3): DGGITQSPKYLFRKEGQNVTLSCEQNLNHDAMYWYRQDPGQGLRLIYYSQIVNDFQKGDIAEGYSVSREKKESFPLTVTSAQKNPTAFYLCASRGYAGGSSGNTIYFGEGSWLTVV.

This clone was seen a few times. The chain links TRBV14 to TRBJ2-3, with 7 bases fitting TRBD2. The trim removed 1 base at V and 10 bases at J, leaving 5 bases unmatched. CDR1 SGHDN and CDR2 FVKESK come from the germline V gene. This CDR3 contains 13 residues. The CDR3 DNA is TGTGCCAGCAGCCAAGCACCGACTAGCTCGCAGTATTTT. Protein sequence: CASSQAPTSSQYF.

V and J are TRBV14 and TRBJ2-1; TRBD2 matches at 10 bases. V lost 5 bases to trimming and J lost 9 bases; unmatched junction nucleotides: 16. Germline CDR1 is SGHDN and CDR2 is FVKESK. The CDR3 length is 17 residues. Written as DNA, the CDR3 is TGTGCCAGCAGCTCCGGGGGGCTAGCGGGAGAGGATAGTGAGCAGTTCTTC. Translating it yields CASSSGGLAGEDSEQFF. The entire variable domain, with the rest obtained from reference TRBV14 and TRBJ2-1, is as follows: EAGVTQFPSHSVIEKGQTVTLRCDPISGHDNLYWYRRVMGKEIKFLLHFVKESKQDESGMPNNRFLAERTGGTYSTLKVQPAELEDSGVYFCASSSGGLAGEDSEQFFGPGTRLTVL.

The gene calls are TRBV7-8 and TRBJ2-3; maybe TRBD2 (6 bases). Germline CDR1 and CDR2: SGHVS and FQNEAQ. The CDR3 runs to 14 residues. Trimming took off 5 bases at V and 5 bases at J, with 14 bases between the two ends. The CDR3: CASSPQTSGDTQYF. The CDR3 region has the DNA TGTGCCAGCAGCCCCCAGACTAGTGGAGATACGCAGTATTTT. Full variable domain (rest looked up from reference TRBV7-8 and TRBJ2-3): GAGVSQSPRYKVAKRGQDVALRCDPISGHVSLFWYQQALGQGPEFLTYFQNEAQLDKSGLPSDRFFAERPEGSVSTLKIQRTQQEDSAVYLCASSPQTSGDTQYFGPGTRLTVL.

V is TRBV2 and J is TRBJ2-5, with D uncertain. The CDR3 contains 13 residues. Trimming took off 5 bases at V and 5 bases at J, with 12 bases between the two ends. Per the germline V gene, CDR1 is SNHLY and CDR2 is FYNNEI. CDR3 bases: TGTGCCAGCAGTACCCAGGTGGGGGAGACCCAGTACTTC. Translating gives CASSTQVGETQYF.

This rearrangement joins TRBV5-1 to TRBJ2-5, with 8 bases that match TRBD1. The trim removed 4 bases at V and 2 bases at J, leaving 10 bases unmatched. Germline CDR1 SGHRS, CDR2 YFSETQ. The CDR3 is made up of 16 amino acids. The CDR3 is CASSRSGQGLQETQYF. The DNA for the CDR3 is TGCGCCAGCAGCCGGAGTGGACAGGGACTTCAAGAGACCCAGTACTTC. Combining the CDR3 with reference TRBV5-1 and TRBJ2-5 gives the whole variable domain KAGVTQTPRYLIKTRGQQVTLSCSPISGHRSVSWYQQTPGQGLQFLFEYFSETQRNKGNFPGRFSGRQFSNSRSEMNVSTLELGDSALYLCASSRSGQGLQETQYFGPGTRLLVL.

The genes are TRBV10-1 and TRBJ2-2; 7 nucleotides align to TRBD2. The V gene's germline CDR1 is WNHNN and CDR2 SYGVQD (reference sequence). Trimming removed 2 bases from V and 6 bases from J; junction bases left unmatched: 6. This CDR3 spans 15 amino acids. The CDR3 sequence: CASSEARGGPGELFF. DNA for the CDR3: TGCGCCAGCAGTGAGGCACGGGGAGGGCCCGGGGAGCTGTTTTTT.

V is TRBV6-5 and J is TRBJ1-5, with a weak D call TRBD1 (5 bases). V was trimmed by 11 bases and J by 5 bases, leaving 13 bases between them. The CDR3 loop spans 12 amino acids. In germline, CDR1 is MNHEY, CDR2 SVGAGI. In nucleotides, the CDR3 is TGTGCCTTCGGGGGTCCCGATCAGCCCCAGCATTTT. Protein product: CAFGGPDQPQHF.

This chain joins TRBV2 and TRBJ2-3; tentatively, D is TRBD2 (5 bases). Germline CDR1 reads SNHLY; CDR2 reads FYNNEI. The length of the CDR3 is 9 residues. V lost 8 bases and J lost 9, with 6 bases in between. The CDR3: CASGLTQYF. DNA for the CDR3: TGTGCCAGCGGACTGACGCAGTATTTT.

J is TRBJ2-5 and V is TRBV19; D is perhaps TRBD1 (5 bases). V gave up 0 bases and J gave up 5 bases, with 16 bases separating them. The CDR3 contains 16 residues. The germline gives CDR1 LNHDA, CDR2 SQIVND (reference sequence). The DNA for the CDR3 is TGTGCCAGTAGTATAGAGGCTGGGGCCCCAGGGGAGACCCAGTACTTC. Its translation is CASSIEAGAPGETQYF.